Listed below are T cell receptor beta chains from one sample, sequenced in a study of blood T cells in healthy people across ages. TCRdb used MiXCR to reprocess the 5' RACE reads, holding one entry per CDR3 protein. The table includes roughly 1,500,000 distinct CDR3 sequences, roughly 40% detected once. The source material was blood. The receptors originated from a woman in her late teens or twenties in good health. CDR3s include the opening cysteine and the closing phenylalanine or tryptophan. A D gene is named only where the DNA matches it firmly. Some rows mark clone size as missing; the rest say once, few, many or name a class of expanded clone.

abundance: NA; j_gene: TRBJ1-1; d_gene: NA; v_gene: TRBV18; CDR3aa: CASSLFGGSPEWNTEAFF; CDR3nt: TGTGCCAGCTCACTGTTTGGTGGGAGCCCCGAATGGAACACTGAAGCTTTCTTT
abundance: few; j_gene: TRBJ2-7; d_gene: NA; v_gene: TRBV3-1; CDR3aa: CASSQGWQVTYEQYF; CDR3nt: TGTGCCAGCAGCCAAGGCTGGCAGGTAACCTACGAGCAGTACTTC
abundance: many; j_gene: TRBJ1-2; d_gene: NA; v_gene: TRBV6-5; CDR3aa: CASSPVTGTLSYGYTF; CDR3nt: TGTGCCAGCAGTCCTGTAACCGGGACCCTTTCCTATGGCTACACCTTC
abundance: few; j_gene: TRBJ2-3; d_gene: NA; v_gene: TRBV20-1; CDR3aa: CSARDADTQYF; CDR3nt: TGCAGTGCTAGAGACGCAGATACGCAGTATTTT
abundance: few; j_gene: TRBJ1-5; d_gene: NA; v_gene: TRBV5-1; CDR3aa: CASSSQAGNQPQHF; CDR3nt: TGCGCCAGCAGCTCTCAAGCTGGCAATCAGCCCCAGCATTTT
abundance: NA; j_gene: TRBJ1-6; d_gene: NA; v_gene: TRBV15; CDR3aa: CATSRVGDSYSPLHF; CDR3nt: TGTGCCACCAGCAGAGTTGGAGACAGTTATTCACCCCTCCACTTT
abundance: once; j_gene: TRBJ2-1; d_gene: NA; v_gene: TRBV14; CDR3aa: CASSPLTYLNKEQFF; CDR3nt: TGTGCCAGCAGCCCGCTGACCTACTTAAACAAGGAGCAGTTCTTC
abundance: NA; j_gene: TRBJ2-1; d_gene: NA; v_gene: TRBV5-1; CDR3aa: CASSLGDGNEQFF; CDR3nt: TGCGCCAGCAGCTTGGGGGACGGGAATGAGCAGTTCTTC
abundance: NA; j_gene: TRBJ1-2; d_gene: TRBD1; v_gene: TRBV24-1; CDR3aa: CATSDPTGGPSYGYTF; CDR3nt: TGTGCCACCAGTGACCCGACAGGGGGCCCGTCCTATGGCTACACCTTC
abundance: NA; j_gene: TRBJ2-3; d_gene: TRBD2; v_gene: TRBV5-1; CDR3aa: CASSVASGGKGDTQYF; CDR3nt: TGCGCCAGCAGTGTGGCTAGCGGGGGTAAAGGAGATACGCAGTATTTT
abundance: NA; j_gene: TRBJ1-2; d_gene: NA; v_gene: TRBV9; CDR3aa: CASSVAQGLGYTF; CDR3nt: TGTGCCAGCAGCGTCGCGCAGGGGCTCGGCTACACCTTC
abundance: once; j_gene: TRBJ2-1; d_gene: TRBD1; v_gene: TRBV19; CDR3aa: CASITRGPNEQFF; CDR3nt: TGTGCCAGTATTACGAGGGGGCCCAATGAGCAGTTCTTC
abundance: NA; j_gene: TRBJ1-1; d_gene: NA; v_gene: TRBV29-1; CDR3aa: CSVLRMSGTEAFF; CDR3nt: TGCAGCGTCCTCCGTATGAGCGGCACTGAAGCTTTCTTT
abundance: NA; j_gene: TRBJ2-1; d_gene: TRBD2; v_gene: TRBV9; CDR3aa: CASSAGTTPAHDEQFF; CDR3nt: TGTGCCAGCAGCGCCGGGACTACTCCCGCGCACGATGAGCAGTTCTTC
abundance: NA; j_gene: TRBJ2-1; d_gene: NA; v_gene: TRBV3-1; CDR3aa: CACSHAGALRGEQFF; CDR3nt: TGTGCCTGCAGCCATGCGGGGGCCCTCCGCGGTGAGCAGTTCTTC
abundance: NA; j_gene: TRBJ2-1; d_gene: NA; v_gene: TRBV29-1; CDR3aa: CSVHPPGQKKREQFF; CDR3nt: TGCAGCGTCCACCCTCCCGGACAGAAAAAGCGGGAGCAGTTCTTC
abundance: NA; j_gene: TRBJ1-1; d_gene: NA; v_gene: TRBV4-1; CDR3aa: CAGSLDRVGAEAFF; CDR3nt: TGCGCCGGCAGCCTGGATAGGGTTGGCGCTGAAGCTTTCTTT
abundance: NA; j_gene: TRBJ2-1; d_gene: TRBD2; v_gene: TRBV15; CDR3aa: CATSRDRGGFNEQFF; CDR3nt: TGTGCCACCAGCAGAGATCGGGGGGGCTTCAATGAGCAGTTCTTC
abundance: NA; j_gene: TRBJ2-7; d_gene: NA; v_gene: TRBV6-6; CDR3aa: CASSYSTHIKSYEQYF; CDR3nt: TGTGCCAGCAGTTACTCGACTCACATCAAATCCTACGAGCAGTACTTC
abundance: NA; j_gene: TRBJ1-4; d_gene: TRBD1; v_gene: TRBV10-3; CDR3aa: CAISDSGQVATNEKLFF; CDR3nt: TGTGCCATCAGTGATTCCGGACAGGTCGCAACTAATGAAAAACTGTTTTTT
abundance: few; j_gene: TRBJ2-7; d_gene: TRBD1; v_gene: TRBV12-3/TRBV12-4; CDR3aa: CASRGQGQGYEQYF; CDR3nt: TGTGCCAGCAGGGGCCAGGGACAGGGCTACGAGCAGTACTTC
abundance: few; j_gene: TRBJ2-5; d_gene: NA; v_gene: TRBV6-5; CDR3aa: CASRRGSQETQYF; CDR3nt: TGTGCCAGCAGAAGGGGGTCGCAAGAGACCCAGTACTTC
abundance: NA; j_gene: TRBJ1-1; d_gene: TRBD1; v_gene: TRBV6-1; CDR3aa: CASSSPGAQGARTEAFF; CDR3nt: TGTGCCAGCAGCTCCCCAGGGGCCCAGGGGGCGAGGACTGAAGCTTTCTTT
abundance: many; j_gene: TRBJ2-5; d_gene: NA; v_gene: TRBV27; CDR3aa: CASSLRRQETQYF; CDR3nt: TGCGCCAGCAGCCTCCGACGGCAAGAGACCCAGTACTTC
abundance: NA; j_gene: TRBJ2-5; d_gene: NA; v_gene: TRBV4-2; CDR3aa: CASSQVSEETQYF; CDR3nt: TGTGCCAGCAGCCAAGTGTCAGAGGAGACCCAGTACTTC
abundance: few; j_gene: TRBJ2-7; d_gene: NA; v_gene: TRBV7-2; CDR3aa: CASSLRGRDGSEQYF; CDR3nt: TGTGCCAGCAGCTTAAGAGGGCGGGATGGTTCCGAGCAGTACTTC
abundance: NA; j_gene: TRBJ1-1; d_gene: NA; v_gene: TRBV20-1; CDR3aa: CSASPPGGTEAFF; CDR3nt: TGCAGTGCTAGCCCCCCAGGAGGGACTGAAGCTTTCTTT
abundance: NA; j_gene: TRBJ2-1; d_gene: NA; v_gene: TRBV4-1; CDR3aa: CASSQDGAGSYNEQFF; CDR3nt: TGCGCCAGCAGCCAAGATGGGGCCGGGAGCTACAATGAGCAGTTCTTC
abundance: many; j_gene: TRBJ2-3; d_gene: NA; v_gene: TRBV4-1; CDR3aa: CASSQVAADTQYF; CDR3nt: TGTGCCAGCAGCCAAGTTGCCGCAGATACGCAGTATTTT
abundance: few; j_gene: TRBJ2-7; d_gene: NA; v_gene: TRBV20-1; CDR3aa: CSAREYPEGSYEQYF; CDR3nt: TGCAGTGCTAGAGAGTATCCAGAGGGGTCCTACGAGCAGTACTTC
abundance: NA; j_gene: TRBJ2-5; d_gene: NA; v_gene: TRBV28; CDR3aa: CASRPQGEETQYF; CDR3nt: TGTGCCAGCAGACCTCAGGGTGAAGAGACCCAGTACTTC
abundance: few; j_gene: TRBJ1-4; d_gene: NA; v_gene: TRBV2; CDR3aa: CASSEIDATNEKLFF; CDR3nt: TGTGCCAGCAGCGAGATCGATGCAACTAATGAAAAACTGTTTTTT
abundance: few; j_gene: TRBJ2-1; d_gene: TRBD2; v_gene: TRBV7-6; CDR3aa: CASSYHLAGVGSSYNEQFF; CDR3nt: TGTGCCAGCAGCTACCACCTAGCGGGAGTAGGTAGCTCCTACAATGAGCAGTTCTTC
abundance: few; j_gene: TRBJ1-2; d_gene: NA; v_gene: TRBV30; CDR3aa: CAWSVGNGGSGYTF; CDR3nt: TGTGCCTGGAGTGTAGGAAACGGGGGTTCGGGCTACACCTTC
abundance: NA; j_gene: TRBJ2-1; d_gene: TRBD2; v_gene: TRBV7-2; CDR3aa: CASSLATSGNNEQFF; CDR3nt: TGTGCCAGCAGCTTAGCTACTAGCGGTAACAATGAGCAGTTCTTC
abundance: many; j_gene: TRBJ2-1; d_gene: TRBD2; v_gene: TRBV27; CDR3aa: CASSLRLAGVNEQFF; CDR3nt: TGTGCCAGCAGTTTAAGGCTAGCGGGAGTTAATGAGCAGTTCTTC
abundance: NA; j_gene: TRBJ2-3; d_gene: NA; v_gene: TRBV30; CDR3aa: CAWSALDTQYF; CDR3nt: TGTGCCTGGAGTGCTCTAGATACGCAGTATTTT
abundance: few; j_gene: TRBJ2-1; d_gene: NA; v_gene: TRBV29-1; CDR3aa: CSVGIGRPRFF; CDR3nt: TGCAGCGTTGGTATAGGGCGCCCTCGGTTCTTC
abundance: NA; j_gene: TRBJ2-3; d_gene: TRBD2; v_gene: TRBV14; CDR3aa: CASSHARGLAGTDTQYF; CDR3nt: TGTGCCAGCAGCCACGCCCGGGGACTAGCTGGCACAGATACGCAGTATTTT